These 12 T cell receptor beta chains originate from one sample sequenced in a study of T cell changes during pregnancy in multiple sclerosis. Assay used: immunoSEQ multiplex PCR; TCRdb lists only in-frame clones, some missing. Of approximately 71,000 clones in the sample, around nine tenths were seen once. Sequences were derived from peripheral blood, sampled in the third trimester of pregnancy. The receptors shown here come from a female donor with multiple sclerosis, enrolled in a pregnancy study.

A single count supports this clone. V usage is TRBV5-1 and J usage is TRBJ1-4; D not resolved. The V gene lost 0 bases and the J gene lost 0 bases, with 9 bases spanning the gap. The CDR3 extends over 16 amino acids. CDR1 and CDR2 (germline): SGHRS, YFSETQ. The CDR3 loop reads CASSLGSSTTNEKLFF. The DNA of the CDR3 is TGCGCCAGCAGCTTGGGTAGTTCTACAACTAATGAAAAACTGTTTTTT.

This chain uses TRBV10-3 with TRBJ2-3; 10 bases align to TRBD2. Germline CDR1 ENHRY, CDR2 SYGVKD. With 5 bases clipped from V and 4 bases from J, the junction kept 3 bases outside the gene matches. This CDR3 spans 14 amino acids. The CDR3 region has the DNA TGTGCCATCAGTCAACTAGCGGGACCAGATACGCAGTATTTT. It is translated as CAISQLAGPDTQYF.

The CDR3 nucleotides read TGTGCCAGTAGTTCGAACGGGATCTCTGGAAACACCATATATTTT. Protein: CASSSNGISGNTIYF. The genes are TRBV19 and TRBJ1-3; D is uncertain. There are 15 residues in the CDR3. Trimming cost V 5 bases and J 0 bases, with 11 bases left between them. Per germline, CDR1 LNHDA and CDR2 SQIVND (reference sequence). The variable domain in full, completed from reference TRBV19 and TRBJ1-3, reads DGGITQSPKYLFRKEGQNVTLSCEQNLNHDAMYWYRQDPGQGLRLIYYSQIVNDFQKGDIAEGYSVSREKKESFPLTVTSAQKNPTAFYLCASSSNGISGNTIYFGEGSWLTVV.

V usage is TRBV2 and J usage is TRBJ2-7, with D possibly matching TRBD2 (6 bases). Looked up from germline, CDR1 is SNHLY and CDR2 is FYNNEI. CDR3 length: 15 residues. The V and J ends lost 6 bases and 0 bases respectively, with 15 bases between them. This chain's CDR3 is CASRLEGLSSYEQYF. CDR3 coding DNA: TGTGCCAGCAGATTGGAGGGCCTATCCTCCTACGAGCAGTACTTC.

As DNA, the CDR3 is TGTGCCAGCAGTTTCCAAGTCAGAGAGACCCAGTACTTC. Translating it yields CASSFQVRETQYF. J is TRBJ2-5 and V is TRBV28; D not resolved. The germline gives CDR1 MDHEN, CDR2 SYDVKM. CDR3 length equals 13 residues. Trimming took 3 bases from V and 4 from J, leaving 9 bases between them.

The rearrangement links TRBV18 to TRBJ1-1; 9 bases map to TRBD1. J was trimmed by 6 bases and V by 0 bases; bases with no gene match: 11. Per the germline V gene, CDR1 is KGHSH and CDR2 is LQKENI. CDR3 size: 17 residues. CDR3: CASSPPGTGRRVSEAFF. The CDR3 DNA is TGTGCCAGCTCACCACCTGGGACAGGGCGAAGGGTGTCTGAAGCTTTCTTT.

In its sample, this clone was seen once. The chain links TRBV7-6 to TRBJ2-5, with 9 bases fitting TRBD2. Germline-derived CDR1 and CDR2 are SGHVS and FNYEAQ. Trimming cost V 5 bases and J 5 bases; bases outside gene matches: 12. This CDR3 region has 16 residues. This CDR3 is CASSPPLAGGAETQYF. The DNA of the CDR3 is TGTGCCAGCAGCCCGCCCTTGGCGGGAGGGGCCGAGACCCAGTACTTC.

This chain connects TRBV7-7 to TRBJ1-1; 8 nucleotides align to TRBD1. The CDR3 loop spans 13 amino acids. J was trimmed by 7 bases and V by 5 bases; bases with no gene match: 6. The germline V gene has CDR1 SSHAT and CDR2 FNYEAQ (reference sequence). The CDR3 DNA is TGTGCCAGCAGCCCGCGACAGGGGCTTGAAGCTTTCTTT. Translation gives CASSPRQGLEAFF.

The chain joins TRBV27 to TRBJ1-2; TRBD1 matches at 7 bases. The J segment lost 7 bases and the V segment lost 5 bases, leaving 4 bases of the junction unmatched. Germline assignment: CDR1 MNHEY and CDR2 SMNVEV (reference sequence). The CDR3 contains 12 residues. The CDR3 reads CASSTQGFGYTF. CDR3 coding DNA: TGTGCCAGCAGTACACAGGGGTTTGGCTACACCTTC.

The chain recombines TRBV7-9 with TRBJ2-5; weak D call: TRBD2 (5 bases). Germline CDR1 is SEHNR and CDR2 is FQNEAQ (reference sequence). The CDR3 is 15 residues long. Trimming took 2 bases from V and 1 from J, leaving 11 bases between them. This chain's CDR3 is CASSLTEGPQETQYF. The CDR3 DNA follows: TGTGCCAGCAGCTTAACCGAGGGTCCCCAAGAGACCCAGTACTTC.

The J gene is TRBJ1-1, the V gene TRBV7-9, with a possible D match to TRBD1 (5 bases). CDR3 length equals 11 residues. Germline CDR1 reads SEHNR; CDR2 reads FQNEAQ (reference sequence). V was cut by 5 bases and J by 4 bases, with 5 bases left in between. The DNA for the CDR3 is TGTGCCAGCAGCCAGGGCACTGAAGCTTTCTTT. This codes for CASSQGTEAFF. The complete variable domain, with remaining parts taken from reference TRBV7-9 and TRBJ1-1, reads DTGVSQNPRHKITKRGQNVTFRCDPISEHNRLYWYRQTLGQGPEFLTYFQNEAQLEKSRLLSDRFSAERPKGSFSTLEIQRTEQGDSAMYLCASSQGTEAFFGQGTRLTVV.

The chain combines TRBV5-1 with TRBJ2-6; TRBD2 is a possible D gene (6 bases). The V gene's germline CDR1 is SGHRS and CDR2 YFSETQ. This CDR3 spans 16 amino acids. The germline V and J ends were trimmed by 5 bases and 2 bases, with 14 bases remaining between them. Here the CDR3 DNA reads TGCGCCAGCAGGGCGGCGGGATTAACTGGGGCCAACGTCCTGACTTTC. This sequence encodes CASRAAGLTGANVLTF.